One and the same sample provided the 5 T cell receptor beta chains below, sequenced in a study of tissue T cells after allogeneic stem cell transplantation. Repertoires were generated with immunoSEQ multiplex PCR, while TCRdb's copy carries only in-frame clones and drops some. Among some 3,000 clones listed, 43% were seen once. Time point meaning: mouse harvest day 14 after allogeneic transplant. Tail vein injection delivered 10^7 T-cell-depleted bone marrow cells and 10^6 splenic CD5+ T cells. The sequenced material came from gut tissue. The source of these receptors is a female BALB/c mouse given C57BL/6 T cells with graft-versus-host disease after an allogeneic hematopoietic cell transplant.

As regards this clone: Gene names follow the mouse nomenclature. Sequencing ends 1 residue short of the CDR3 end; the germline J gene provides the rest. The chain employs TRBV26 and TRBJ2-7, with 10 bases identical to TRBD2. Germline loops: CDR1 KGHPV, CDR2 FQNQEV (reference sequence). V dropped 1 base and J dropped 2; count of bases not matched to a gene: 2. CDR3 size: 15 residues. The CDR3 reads CASSLLTGGTYEQYF. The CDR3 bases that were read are TGTGCCAGCAGTCTGTTGACTGGGGGGACCTATGAACAGTAC. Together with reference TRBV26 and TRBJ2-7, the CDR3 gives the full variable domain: NSKVIQTPRYLVKGQGQKAKMRCIPEKGHPVVFWYQQNKNNEFKFLINFQNQEVLQQIDMTEKRFSAECPSNSPCSLEIQSSEAGDSALYLCASSLLTGGTYEQYFGPGTRLTVL.

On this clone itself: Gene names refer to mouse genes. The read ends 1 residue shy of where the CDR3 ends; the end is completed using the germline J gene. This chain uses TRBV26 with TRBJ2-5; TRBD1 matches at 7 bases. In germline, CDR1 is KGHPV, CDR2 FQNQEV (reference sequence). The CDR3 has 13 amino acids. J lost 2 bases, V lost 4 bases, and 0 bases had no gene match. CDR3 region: CASSPGGQDTQYF. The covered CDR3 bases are TGTGCCAGCAGTCCAGGGGGCCAAGACACCCAGTAC.

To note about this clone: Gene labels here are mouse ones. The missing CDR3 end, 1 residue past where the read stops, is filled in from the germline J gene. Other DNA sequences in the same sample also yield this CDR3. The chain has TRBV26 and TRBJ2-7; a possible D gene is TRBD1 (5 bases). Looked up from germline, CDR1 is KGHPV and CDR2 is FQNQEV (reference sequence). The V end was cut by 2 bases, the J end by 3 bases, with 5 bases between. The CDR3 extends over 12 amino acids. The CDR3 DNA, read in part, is TGTGCCAGCAGTCTGGACAGCTATGAACAGTAC. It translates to CASSLDSYEQY. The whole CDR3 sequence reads CASSLDSYEQYF.

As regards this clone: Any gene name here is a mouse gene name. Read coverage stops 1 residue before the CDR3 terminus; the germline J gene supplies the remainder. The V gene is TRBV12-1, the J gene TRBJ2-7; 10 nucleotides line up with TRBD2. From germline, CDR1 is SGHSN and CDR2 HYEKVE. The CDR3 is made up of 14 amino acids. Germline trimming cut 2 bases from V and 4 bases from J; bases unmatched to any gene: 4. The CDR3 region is CASSPTGGIYEQYF. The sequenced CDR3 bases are TGTGCCAGCTCTCCGACTGGGGGGATTTATGAACAGTAC.

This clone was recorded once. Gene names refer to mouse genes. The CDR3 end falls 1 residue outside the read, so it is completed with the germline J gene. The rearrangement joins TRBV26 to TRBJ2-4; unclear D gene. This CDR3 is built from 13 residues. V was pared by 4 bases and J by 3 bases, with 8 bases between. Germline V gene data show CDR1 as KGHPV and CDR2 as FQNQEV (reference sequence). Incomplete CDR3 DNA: TGTGCCAGCAGTCGGGAGGGACAAAACACCTTGTAC. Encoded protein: CASSREGQNTLY. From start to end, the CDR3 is CASSREGQNTLYF.